This entry is about one T cell receptor beta chain. PCR primers comprised 60 Vbeta and 13 Jbeta primers. The repertoire was sequenced with immunoSEQ multiplex PCR; TCRdb's copy has only in-frame clones and lacks some. The data contain about 94,000 clones, over 50% of them singletons. This specimen belongs to a study of cytomegalovirus exposure and HLA in healthy donors. Germline V gives CDR1 SGHTS, CDR2 YDEGEE. The CDR3 consists of 17 residues. The V gene end was trimmed by 1 base and the J gene end by 3 bases; junction bases not matched to a gene: 2. The chain carries TRBV5-8 and TRBJ2-3; TRBD2 matches at 16 bases. The TCR sequence derives from a man in his thirties or forties in good health and CMV-seronegative. The material sequenced was PBMCs. CDR3 sequence (DNA): TGTGCCAGCAGCTTGCCGGGACTAGCGGGGGGGACAGATACGCAGTATTTT. It is translated as CASSLPGLAGGTDTQYF.